The 9 T cell receptor beta chains below come from one sample, sequenced in a study of T cells after yellow fever vaccination. A single record per CDR3 protein comes from TCRdb applying MiXCR to the 5' RACE reads. The data contain some 400,000 distinct CDR3 sequences, roughly 6.1% of them singletons. The starting material was PBMCs, obtained 5 days after the yellow fever booster vaccination. Receptors were obtained from a young man who received the YFV17D yellow fever vaccine.

This clonotype was seen repeatedly, ten times or more. V usage is TRBV7-2 and J usage is TRBJ2-7; tentative D call: TRBD1 (5 bases). The V gene's germline CDR1 is SGHTA and CDR2 FQGNSA. V lost 5 bases, J lost 6 bases, and 14 bases lay in between. CDR3 length: 13 amino acids. The CDR3 DNA follows: TGTGCCAGCAGCCCTATTAGGGGCCCCGAGCAGTACTTC. Residues: CASSPIRGPEQYF.

This clonotype was seen only a few times. The V and J genes are TRBV29-1 and TRBJ2-1; D gene uncertain. CDR1 SQVTM and CDR2 ANQGSEA come from the germline V gene. V was cut by 5 bases and J by 6 bases, with 35 bases left in between. The CDR3 runs to 20 residues. The CDR3 DNA follows: TGCAGCGTTCGCTCGTCTGACCTTTCGAACCCATCTGGATTAATCAATGAGCAGTTCTTC. Its translation is CSVRSSDLSNPSGLINEQFF.

The V and J genes are TRBV7-8 and TRBJ2-1; TRBD2 matches 10 bases. This CDR3 spans 16 amino acids. The germline CDR1 and CDR2 sequences are SGHVS and FQNEAQ. Losses at the gene ends were 1 base for V and 7 bases for J; bases not matched to a gene: 7. CDR3 in DNA: TGTGCCAGCAGCTTAGACCCTAGCGGGAGTGGAAATGAGCAGTTCTTC. This translates into CASSLDPSGSGNEQFF.

This clonotype has only a few counts. The chain carries TRBV29-1 and TRBJ2-1, with D unresolved. The germline CDR1 and CDR2 sequences are SQVTM and ANQGSEA. This CDR3 has 12 amino acids. V was cut by 4 bases and J by 8 bases, with 12 bases left in between. The CDR3 loop is CSVAPEIYEQFF. DNA for the CDR3: TGCAGCGTTGCCCCGGAGATCTATGAGCAGTTCTTC.

This clonotype was picked up many times. The V call is TRBV18, the J call TRBJ2-5, with 7 nucleotides matching TRBD1. The CDR3 runs to 16 residues. With 0 bases clipped from V and 2 bases from J, the junction kept 6 bases outside the gene matches. In germline, CDR1 is KGHSH, CDR2 LQKENI. The CDR3 loop is CASSPPLAGGQETQYF. In DNA form, the CDR3 reads TGTGCCAGCTCACCACCGTTGGCAGGGGGACAAGAGACCCAGTACTTC.

This clonotype was seen repeatedly, ten times or more. The chain couples TRBV12-3 or TRBV12-4 to TRBJ2-5; D possibly matches TRBD1 or TRBD2 (5 bases each). V was clipped by 3 bases and J by 2 bases, with 19 bases between them. The CDR3 is 17 amino acids. The CDR3 region has the DNA TGTGCCAGCAGTTTGAGTCTTCAGGGACCTTGGCAAGAGACCCAGTACTTC. Translating it yields CASSLSLQGPWQETQYF.

Only a few counts were recorded for this clonotype. The chain carries TRBV29-1 and TRBJ2-1; D perhaps matches TRBD1 (5 bases). Trimming shortened V by 7 bases and J by 10 bases, and 11 bases separated the two germline ends. CDR1 SQVTM and CDR2 ANQGSEA come from the germline V gene. This CDR3 has 10 amino acids. This chain's CDR3 is CSASHREQFF. CDR3 bases: TGCAGCGCCTCACACAGGGAGCAGTTCTTC.

The chain recombines TRBV20-1 with TRBJ2-7, with 9 bases lining up with TRBD1. The CDR3 covers 12 residues. CDR1 is DFQATT and CDR2 is SNEGSKA in the germline V gene (reference sequence). Trimming took 8 bases from V and 9 from J; bases not matched to a gene: 11. The CDR3 sequence is CSTLVGTGLQYF. The CDR3 DNA sequence: TGCAGTACCTTAGTCGGGACAGGGCTGCAGTACTTC.

This clonotype was counted at least ten times. This sequence joins TRBV7-8 and TRBJ1-2, with D tentatively TRBD1 (6 bases). The CDR3 is 14 amino acids. V shed 5 bases and J shed 6 bases, with 16 bases lying between them. In germline, CDR1 is SGHVS, CDR2 FQNEAQ. CDR3 in amino acids: CASSHGTGYNGYTF. CDR3 nucleotides: TGTGCCAGCAGCCATGGAACAGGGTACAATGGCTACACCTTC.